This T cell receptor (beta chain) was documented in a study of T cells after yellow fever vaccination. Study-wide background: Each low-cell-number fraction was prepared by means of SMART-Seq v4 Ultra Low Input.

Whole-study results and caveats: Some clonotypes, a small share, were shared between CD4 and CD8 compartments. The booster saw the reappearance of most primary-vaccination clones (roughly 96% CD4, roughly 90% CD8).

Trimming pared 0 bases from V and 3 bases from J, leaving 11 bases between. Germline V lookup: CDR1 LGHNA, CDR2 YSLEER. This CDR3 has 15 residues. 5'RACE template switching added a universal primer site and UMIs to TCR cDNA. TCRdb re-called the 5' RACE reads through MiXCR, storing one row per CDR3 protein. The sample carries over 250,000 distinct CDR3 sequences, roughly 4.8% recorded once. This clonotype was counted at least ten times. The antigen is unknown. The source was CD4+ T cells sorted from PBMCs, collected on the day of the yellow fever booster vaccination. The V and J genes are TRBV4-3 and TRBJ1-2, with a tentative D call TRBD1 (5 bases). This TCR was recovered from a man between 18 and 35 years old who received the YFV17D yellow fever vaccine. CDR3 sequence (DNA): TGCGCCAGCAGCCAAGATCTTCAGGGACACTATGGCTACACCTTC. This gives the protein CASSQDLQGHYGYTF.